These 30 T cell receptor beta chains were all obtained from the same sample, sequenced in a study of blood T cell repertoires in COVID-19. Only in-frame clones appear in the TCRdb table, and some are missing; sequencing was by immunoSEQ multiplex PCR. The table shows fewer than 250,000 clones, with 75% to 85% occurring only once. Material for sequencing was peripheral blood. The source is a human donor in a cohort sampled during active COVID-19.

This chain uses TRBV7-9 with TRBJ2-1; 12 positions agree with TRBD2. Germline CDR1 is SEHNR and CDR2 is FQNEAQ (reference sequence). The trim removed 6 bases at V and 5 bases at J, leaving 5 bases unmatched. The CDR3 is made up of 15 amino acids. CDR3 in DNA: TGTGCCAGCAGGGGCCTAGCGGGAGGGGACAATGAGCAGTTCTTC. Translating it yields CASRGLAGGDNEQFF.

The chain employs TRBV19 and TRBJ2-5; 7 bases agree with TRBD2. This CDR3 has 15 residues. Germline values: CDR1 LNHDA, CDR2 SQIVND (reference sequence). The junction had 6 bases not matched to a gene; V was cut back by 4 bases and J by 1 base. Written as DNA, the CDR3 is TGTGCCAGTAGTACCGAGCGGGGTCGCCAAGAGACCCAGTACTTC. Its translation: CASSTERGRQETQYF.

The chain couples TRBV5-6 to TRBJ2-7; 9 nucleotides agree with TRBD1. J gave up 11 bases and V 0 bases, and 9 bases lay outside the gene matches. CDR1 SGHDT and CDR2 YYEEEE come from the germline V gene. The length of the CDR3 is 14 residues. CDR3 nucleotide sequence: TGTGCCAGCAGCTTGGTGGACAGGGGAAGTGGCGAGTACTTC. Translation gives CASSLVDRGSGEYF.

V and J are TRBV29-1 and TRBJ2-3, with D tentatively TRBD1 (6 bases). The V gene's germline CDR1 is SQVTM and CDR2 ANQGSEA. This CDR3 spans 14 amino acids. Trimming pared 6 bases from V and 7 bases from J, leaving 20 bases between. The CDR3 region has the DNA TGCAGCGTCCCCGTGAACAGGGTTCTAAATACGCAGTATTTT. It translates to CSVPVNRVLNTQYF.

The chain joins TRBV29-1 to TRBJ1-1; no reliable D call. The V end was cut by 5 bases, the J end by 0 bases, with 4 bases between. The CDR3 sequence is 11 residues long. In germline, CDR1 is SQVTM, CDR2 ANQGSEA. The CDR3 DNA reads TGCAGCGTTCTATTGAACACTGAAGCTTTCTTT. Encoded protein: CSVLLNTEAFF.

V is TRBV10-3 and J is TRBJ1-1, with 7 bases aligning to TRBD1. CDR1 ENHRY and CDR2 SYGVKD come from the germline V gene. CDR3 size: 13 residues. V lost 4 bases to trimming and J lost 12 bases; unmatched junction nucleotides: 11. The CDR3 loop is CAISGTGPSVTFF. DNA for the CDR3: TGTGCCATCAGTGGGACAGGACCCTCGGTGACTTTCTTT.

This chain uses TRBV7-9 with TRBJ1-2; 10 bases line up with TRBD1. CDR3 size: 13 residues. V lost 5 bases and J lost 6; bases outside the gene matches: 3. Germline V gene data show CDR1 as SEHNR and CDR2 as FQNEAQ (reference sequence). The CDR3 region has the DNA TGTGCCAGCAGCCGAGGGACAGGGGATGGCTACACCTTC. Its translation is CASSRGTGDGYTF.

This chain links TRBV7-9 with TRBJ2-1, with D possibly matching TRBD1 (6 bases). CDR3 size: 15 residues. Germline V gene sequence: CDR1 SEHNR, CDR2 FQNEAQ (reference sequence). V was shortened by 6 bases and J by 6 bases, with 18 bases between the two germline ends. The CDR3 reads CASSLRGTNSNEQFF. CDR3 coding DNA: TGTGCCAGCAGTTTGAGAGGGACAAATAGCAATGAGCAGTTCTTC.

The chain is built from TRBV6-5 and TRBJ2-7; D remains unclear. Per germline, CDR1 MNHEY and CDR2 SVGAGI. The CDR3 is 15 amino acids. V lost 0 bases, J lost 0 bases, and 9 bases lay in between. CDR3: CASSYSPGFSYEQYF. In DNA, the CDR3 is TGTGCCAGCAGTTACTCCCCCGGTTTCTCCTACGAGCAGTACTTC.

The V and J genes are TRBV19 and TRBJ2-7, with 7 bases that match TRBD1. Unmatched junction bases numbered 10, after V lost 1 base and J lost 7 bases. The CDR3 totals 15 residues. The germline V gene has CDR1 LNHDA and CDR2 SQIVND (reference sequence). CDR3 DNA sequence: TGTGCCAGTAGTATAGGTGGGACAGCCTTGGGGGAGCAGTACTTC. It codes for CASSIGGTALGEQYF.

J is TRBJ1-5 and V is TRBV6-5, with TRBD1 as a possible D gene (6 bases). The CDR3 loop spans 14 amino acids. The germline V gene encodes CDR1 MNHEY and CDR2 SVGAGI. V lost 6 bases and J 7 bases, leaving 16 bases between the germline ends. The CDR3 reads CASRPGGGGQPQHF. In nucleotides, the CDR3 is TGTGCCAGCAGACCGGGAGGAGGGGGGCAGCCCCAGCATTTT.

In this sample, this clone turned up once. The chain carries TRBV11-2 and TRBJ2-7; D is unclear. CDR1 and CDR2 from the germline V gene are SGHAT and FQNNGV. The CDR3 covers 14 residues. Trimming cost V 4 bases and J 3 bases, with 13 bases left between them. CDR3 protein: CASSSLENGYEQYF. The CDR3 region has the DNA TGTGCCAGCAGCTCTCTAGAGAACGGCTACGAGCAGTACTTC. Together with reference TRBV11-2 and TRBJ2-7, the CDR3 gives the full variable domain: EAGVAQSPRYKIIEKRQSVAFWCNPISGHATLYWYQQILGQGPKLLIQFQNNGVVDDSQLPKDRFSAERLKGVDSTLKIQPAKLEDSAVYLCASSSLENGYEQYFGPGTRLTVT.

The chain employs TRBV19 and TRBJ2-1; 8 nucleotides line up with TRBD2. Trimming removed 4 bases from V and 9 bases from J; junction bases left unmatched: 5. Germline CDR1 and CDR2: LNHDA and SQIVND (reference sequence). The CDR3 contains 13 residues. In DNA, the CDR3 is TGTGCCAGTAGTAAGGGCGGGAGGACTGAGCAGTTCTTC. As protein: CASSKGGRTEQFF.

This clone was seen a single time. The CDR3 region has the DNA TGTGCCAGCAGTTACCGGGGGTTGGGCTACACCTTC. Translation gives CASSYRGLGYTF. The chain links TRBV6-5 to TRBJ1-2; tentative D call: TRBD1 (5 bases). Between the trimmed V and J ends, which lost 2 bases and 8 bases, there was a span of 9 bases. The CDR3 is 12 residues long. Per germline, CDR1 MNHEY and CDR2 SVGAGI.

The V gene is TRBV6-6, the J gene TRBJ2-2; TRBD1 agrees at 8 bases. In germline, CDR1 is MNHNY, CDR2 SVGAGI (reference sequence). This CDR3 comprises 17 residues. Trimming removed 5 bases from V and 4 bases from J; junction bases left unmatched: 12. CDR3 residues: CASSPKQGALLTGELFF. CDR3 coding DNA: TGTGCCAGCAGTCCAAAGCAGGGGGCGCTTCTCACCGGGGAGCTGTTTTTT.

The chain joins TRBV24-1 to TRBJ2-5; 12 bases agree with TRBD2. The germline V gene encodes CDR1 KGHDR and CDR2 SFDVKD. The CDR3 has 16 amino acids. V was pared by 4 bases and J by 2 bases, with 4 bases of the junction left unmatched. CDR3 bases: TGTGCCACCAGTGAGGGGACTAGCGGGCCACAAGAGACCCAGTACTTC. Translation: CATSEGTSGPQETQYF.

A few counts support this clone. J is TRBJ1-2 and V is TRBV5-1; D may be TRBD1 (6 bases). Germline lookup yields CDR1 SGHRS and CDR2 YFSETQ. The CDR3 contains 15 residues. The V and J ends lost 0 bases and 2 bases respectively, with 11 bases between them. The CDR3 bases are TGCGCCAGCAGCTTGGTCAGGGGCTCGAACTATGGCTACACCTTC. Translation: CASSLVRGSNYGYTF.

The J gene is TRBJ2-7, the V gene TRBV18; 8 nucleotides match TRBD1. This CDR3 contains 14 residues. The V gene end was trimmed by 6 bases and the J gene end by 3 bases; junction bases not matched to a gene: 7. Germline-derived CDR1 and CDR2 are KGHSH and LQKENI. The CDR3 region has the DNA TGTGCCAGCTCCGCGGGACAGGTGTACTACGAGCAGTACTTC. Translating gives CASSAGQVYYEQYF.

The chain joins TRBV27 to TRBJ1-5; D is ambiguous. The V end lost 2 bases, the J end lost 1 base, and 9 bases lay between the germline ends. This CDR3 region has 15 residues. Germline V CDR1 and CDR2: MNHEY, SMNVEV (reference sequence). The CDR3: CASSLHGMSNQPQHF. In DNA form, the CDR3 reads TGTGCCAGCAGTTTACACGGGATGAGCAATCAGCCCCAGCATTTT.

The gene calls are TRBV27 and TRBJ2-7; 9 bases agree with TRBD1. V was pared by 8 bases and J by 9 bases, with 14 bases of the junction left unmatched. In germline, CDR1 is MNHEY, CDR2 SMNVEV (reference sequence). This CDR3 is built from 14 residues. The CDR3 protein is CASEDGTGIGSQYF. Here the CDR3 DNA reads TGTGCCAGCGAGGACGGGACAGGGATAGGTTCGCAGTACTTC.

The chain is built from TRBV3-1 (or the pseudogene TRBV3-2) and TRBJ2-7, with 7 bases identical to TRBD2. The CDR3 loop spans 16 amino acids. Trimming at V came to 2 bases and at J to 1 base, leaving 8 bases not matched to a gene. Germline assignment: CDR1 LGHDT and CDR2 YNNKEL (reference sequence). The CDR3 DNA reads TGTGCCAGCAGCCAACCAGGACTAGGCATTTCCTACGAGCAGTACTTC. This sequence encodes CASSQPGLGISYEQYF.

The chain employs TRBV5-6 and TRBJ1-3; 9 nucleotides match TRBD1. CDR1 is SGHDT, CDR2 YYEEEE, per germline. With 4 bases clipped from V and 4 bases from J, the junction kept 9 bases outside the gene matches. This CDR3 spans 16 amino acids. CDR3 residues: CASSAQQGASGNTIYF. CDR3 DNA: TGTGCCAGCAGCGCGCAACAGGGGGCGTCGGGAAACACCATATATTTT.

The sample holds many counts of this clone. Written as DNA, the CDR3 is TGTGCCAGCAGCCAAGAAGAGTGGCAGCCCCAGCATTTT. Its protein product is CASSQEEWQPQHF. This rearrangement joins TRBV4-2 to TRBJ1-5; D not certain. The V end lost 0 bases, the J end lost 7 bases, and 7 bases lay between the germline ends. This CDR3 region has 13 residues. Germline lookup yields CDR1 LGHNA and CDR2 YNFKEQ.

This clone was seen only a few times. V usage is TRBV5-1 and J usage is TRBJ2-2, with D possibly matching TRBD1 (5 bases). Trimming shortened V by 1 base and J by 0 bases, and 7 bases separated the two germline ends. The germline V gene has CDR1 SGHRS and CDR2 YFSETQ. This CDR3 is built from 15 residues. The CDR3 region is CASSLSRANTGELFF. The DNA of the CDR3 is TGCGCCAGCAGCTTGAGCAGGGCGAACACCGGGGAGCTGTTTTTT.

The chain links TRBV11-2 to TRBJ2-2; the match to TRBD1 covers 7 bases. From germline, CDR1 is SGHAT and CDR2 FQNNGV. This CDR3 has 15 residues. J was trimmed by 0 bases and V by 7 bases; bases with no gene match: 5. DNA for the CDR3: TGTGCCAGCAAGACAGGGTTCGCGAACACCGGGGAGCTGTTTTTT. Translated: CASKTGFANTGELFF.

The chain carries TRBV5-4 and TRBJ2-5; TRBD1 aligns across 7 bases. The CDR3 consists of 15 residues. V lost 1 base, J lost 2 bases, and 5 bases stayed unmatched. Germline V CDR1 and CDR2: SGHNT, YYREEE (reference sequence). DNA for the CDR3: TGTGCCAGCAGCTTGAGTAGGGACAGACAAGAGACCCAGTACTTC. It translates to CASSLSRDRQETQYF.

The chain links TRBV9 to TRBJ2-1; 7 bases match TRBD2. From germline, CDR1 is SGDLS and CDR2 YYNGEE. The ends lost 0 bases at V and 4 bases at J; junction bases unmatched: 4. The CDR3 spans 15 residues. Written as DNA, the CDR3 is TGTGCCAGCAGCGTAGGCCTAGCGGTTTACAATGAGCAGTTCTTC. Residues: CASSVGLAVYNEQFF. Together with reference TRBV9 and TRBJ2-1, the CDR3 gives the full variable domain: DSGVTQTPKHLITATGQRVTLRCSPRSGDLSVYWYQQSLDQGLQFLIQYYNGEERAKGNILERFSAQQFPDLHSELNLSSLELGDSALYFCASSVGLAVYNEQFFGPGTRLTVL.

V gene TRBV30 combines with J gene TRBJ1-5; D gene uncertain. The germline V and J ends were trimmed by 3 bases and 7 bases, with 13 bases remaining between them. Germline CDR1 GTSNPN, CDR2 SVGIG (reference sequence). The CDR3 consists of 13 residues. The CDR3 coding sequence is TGTGCCTGGAGCACTCAGGCCCAACAGCCCCAGCATTTT. It is translated as CAWSTQAQQPQHF.

Notes on this clone: The junction shows a germline mismatch at one end, possibly a read error. The chain is built from TRBV6-5 and TRBJ1-2; tentative D call: TRBD1 (6 bases). Per germline, CDR1 MNHEY and CDR2 SVGAGI. The CDR3 is 14 residues long. CDR3 amino acids: CASSYSGDNYGHTF. The CDR3 nucleotides read TGTGCCAGCAGTTACTCCGGGGACAACTATGGCCACACCTTC.

The rearrangement uses TRBV19 and TRBJ2-1, with no clear D. V was pared by 2 bases and J by 8 bases, with 13 bases between. This CDR3 has 14 residues. CDR1 is LNHDA, CDR2 SQIVND, per germline (reference sequence). CDR3 in amino acids: CASSISSLGYEQFF. CDR3 sequence (DNA): TGTGCCAGTAGTATATCATCGCTGGGCTATGAGCAGTTCTTC.